The 5 T cell receptor beta chains reported below all come from one sample, sequenced in a study of CD8 T cell repertoires and HIV-1 epitope variants (dated by TCRdb to 2018 to 2021). The library was made by the immunoSEQ multiplex PCR assay. TCRdb took this table from immuneACCESS and kept in-frame rearrangements with V and J called. Such tables lack part of the clones; where checked against another copy, unresolved V genes explain under half of the gap, and the rest is unexplained. The sample records over 90,000 clones, roughly 81% of which are singletons. The top ten hold roughly 24% of the sample. The sample comprised uncultured baseline CD8+ T cells from peripheral blood mononuclear cells (PBMCs). These TCRs come from a male donor with HIV.

The chain combines TRBV5-1 with TRBJ2-2; 10 bases match TRBD1. Germline CDR1 is SGHRS and CDR2 is YFSETQ. The junction had 4 bases not matched to a gene; V was cut back by 3 bases and J by 5 bases. CDR3 length: 15 residues. This chain's CDR3 is CASSWDRGQTGELFF. The CDR3 DNA sequence: TGCGCCAGCAGCTGGGACAGGGGACAAACCGGGGAGCTGTTTTTT.

The chain is built from TRBV27 and TRBJ2-7; tentatively, D is TRBD1 (6 bases). The CDR3 is 15 residues long. Per the germline V gene, CDR1 is MNHEY and CDR2 is SMNVEV (reference sequence). V dropped 5 bases and J dropped 4 bases, with 18 bases sitting between them. The CDR3 DNA sequence: TGTGCCAGCAGTCAAAATGCTGGGACACCATACGAGCAGTACTTC. Translating it yields CASSQNAGTPYEQYF.

The CDR3 DNA follows: TGTGCCAGCAGCCAAGGACTAGCGGGGGCCTTAAGCACAGATACGCAGTATTTT. Amino acid sequence: CASSQGLAGALSTDTQYF. The J gene is TRBJ2-3, the V gene TRBV4-2, with 12 bases matching TRBD2. CDR1 and CDR2 (germline): LGHNA, YNFKEQ. The CDR3 is made up of 18 amino acids. J gave up 0 bases and V 1 base, and 5 bases lay outside the gene matches.

V usage is TRBV28 and J usage is TRBJ1-4, with 7 bases fitting TRBD1. Germline trimming cut 5 bases from V and 5 bases from J; bases unmatched to any gene: 8. Germline values: CDR1 MDHEN, CDR2 SYDVKM. The CDR3 has 15 amino acids. In nucleotides, the CDR3 is TGTGCCAGCAGTCCGCTGGGACAGCAGAATGAAAAACTGTTTTTT. Translating it yields CASSPLGQQNEKLFF.

V usage is TRBV2 and J usage is TRBJ1-1; TRBD1 might be the D (5 bases). Between the trimmed V and J ends, which lost 4 bases and 5 bases, there was a span of 11 bases. The CDR3 covers 13 residues. Germline loops: CDR1 SNHLY, CDR2 FYNNEI. This chain's CDR3 is CASSGDWRTEAFF. CDR3 bases: TGTGCCAGCAGTGGGGACTGGAGAACTGAAGCTTTCTTT. Full variable domain (missing parts from reference TRBV2 and TRBJ1-1): EPEVTQTPSHQVTQMGQEVILRCVPISNHLYFYWYRQILGQKVEFLVSFYNNEISEKSEIFDDQFSVERPDGSNFTLKIRSTKLEDSAMYFCASSGDWRTEAFFGQGTRLTVV.